This T cell receptor (beta chain) was found in a study of blood T cell repertoires in COVID-19. The V gene lost 3 bases and the J gene lost 7 bases, with 21 bases spanning the gap. CDR1 SGHVS and CDR2 FNYEAQ come from the germline V gene. This CDR3 spans 16 amino acids. Per the original data handling: Nucleated cell number was recorded as an estimate derived from reference gene primer amplification. TCRdb's copy holds only in-frame clones and misses some; the assay was immunoSEQ multiplex PCR. V, J and clone size are those of that table, while D and trimming were read from the DNA. The sample includes tens of thousands of clones, more than 75% seen only once; the top ten take over 20%. This clone was counted between two and nine times.

This clonotype originated in a man between 50 and 59 years old with active or convalescent COVID-19. The chain carries TRBV7-6 and TRBJ1-1, with D possibly TRBD1 on 5 matching bases. The sequencing sample was made of peripheral blood. Written as DNA, the CDR3 is TGTGCCAGCAGCTTTACCCGGGACTCGGGGGGTGGTGAAGCTTTCTTT. Translated: CASSFTRDSGGGEAFF.